The 2 T cell receptor beta chains presented below share a single source sample, sequenced in a study of T-cell reconstitution after alpha-beta-depleted transplantation in children. A library of TCRbeta sequences, prepared with unique molecular identifiers, was generated. TCRdb re-analysed the PCR reads in MiXCR, keeping a single row per CDR3 protein. Of 500,000 to 650,000 distinct CDR3 sequences in the sample, roughly 11% are singletons; the top ten hold about 15%. The source material was PBMCs, mostly from graft donor cells, sampled 180 days after TCRalphabeta/CD19-depleted stem cell transplant. These receptors originate from a female patient aged 2-9 years who had a stem cell transplant for aplastic anemia, so the T cells may come from the graft donor.

This clonotype was picked up many times. The rearrangement links TRBV15 to TRBJ2-1, with 13 bases matching TRBD2. With 3 bases clipped from V and 8 bases from J, the junction kept 10 bases outside the gene matches. This CDR3 region has 17 residues. Germline V gene data show CDR1 as LNHNV and CDR2 as YYDKDF (reference sequence). The CDR3 sequence: CATSSPHRTSGRDEQFF. For the CDR3, the DNA is TGTGCCACCAGCAGTCCGCATAGGACTAGCGGGAGAGATGAGCAGTTCTTC.

The table lists this clonotype with many counts. V is TRBV28 and J is TRBJ2-5; D is undetermined. V lost 3 bases, J lost 1 base, and 9 bases lay in between. The CDR3 runs to 14 residues. Germline CDR1 and CDR2: MDHEN and SYDVKM. The CDR3 DNA reads TGTGCCAGCAGTTTGATAAGGATCCAAGAGACCCAGTACTTC. Translating it yields CASSLIRIQETQYF.